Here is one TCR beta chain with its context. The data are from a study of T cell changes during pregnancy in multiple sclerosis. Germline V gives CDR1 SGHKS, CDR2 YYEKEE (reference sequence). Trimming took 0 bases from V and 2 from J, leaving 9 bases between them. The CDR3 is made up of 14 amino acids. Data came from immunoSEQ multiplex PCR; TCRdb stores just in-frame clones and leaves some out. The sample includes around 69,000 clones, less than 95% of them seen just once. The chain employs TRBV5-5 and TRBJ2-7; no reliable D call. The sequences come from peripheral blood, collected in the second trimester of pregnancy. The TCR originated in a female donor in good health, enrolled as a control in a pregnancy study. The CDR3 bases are TGTGCCAGCAGCTTGGGGCAGAGGACCTACGAGCAGTACTTC. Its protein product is CASSLGQRTYEQYF.